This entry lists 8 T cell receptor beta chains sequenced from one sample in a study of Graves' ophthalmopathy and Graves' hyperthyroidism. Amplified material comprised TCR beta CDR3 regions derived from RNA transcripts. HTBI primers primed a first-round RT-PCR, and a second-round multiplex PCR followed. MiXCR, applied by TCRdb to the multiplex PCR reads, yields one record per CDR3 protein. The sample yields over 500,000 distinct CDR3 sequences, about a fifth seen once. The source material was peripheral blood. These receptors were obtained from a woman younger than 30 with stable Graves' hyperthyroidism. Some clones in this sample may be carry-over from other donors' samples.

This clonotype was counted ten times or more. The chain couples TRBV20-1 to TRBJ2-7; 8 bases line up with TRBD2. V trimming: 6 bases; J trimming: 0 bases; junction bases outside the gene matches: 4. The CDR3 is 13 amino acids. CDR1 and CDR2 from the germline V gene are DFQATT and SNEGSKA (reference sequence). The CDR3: CSALSGSSYEQYF. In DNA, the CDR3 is TGCAGTGCCCTAAGCGGGAGCTCCTACGAGCAGTACTTC.

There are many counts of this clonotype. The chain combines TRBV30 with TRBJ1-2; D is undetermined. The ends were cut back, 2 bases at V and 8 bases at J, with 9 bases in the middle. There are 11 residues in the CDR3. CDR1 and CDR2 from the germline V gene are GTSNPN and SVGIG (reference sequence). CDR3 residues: CAWSQSTGYTF. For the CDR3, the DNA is TGTGCCTGGAGTCAGTCTACGGGCTACACCTTC. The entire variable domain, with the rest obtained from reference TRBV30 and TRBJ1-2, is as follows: SQTIHQWPATLVQPVGSPLSLECTVEGTSNPNLYWYRQAAGRGLQLLFYSVGIGQISSEVPQNLSASRPQDRQFILSSKKLLLSDSGFYLCAWSQSTGYTFGSGTRLTVV.

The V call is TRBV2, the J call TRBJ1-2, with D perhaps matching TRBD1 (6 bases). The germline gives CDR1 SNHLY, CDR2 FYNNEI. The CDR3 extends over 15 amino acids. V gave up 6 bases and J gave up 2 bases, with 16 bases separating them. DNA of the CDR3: TGTGCCAGCAGAAACCCCGGGACATGGAACTATGGCTACACCTTC. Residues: CASRNPGTWNYGYTF.

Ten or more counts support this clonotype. CDR3 nucleotide sequence: TGTGCCAGTAGTAGCAGGGGCAGCTTTGGAAACACCATATATTTT. Translation: CASSSRGSFGNTIYF. The chain recombines TRBV19 with TRBJ1-3; a weak D match, TRBD1 (6 bases). The germline gives CDR1 LNHDA, CDR2 SQIVND (reference sequence). The CDR3 contains 15 residues. Trimming left V 4 bases short and J 3 bases short, with 13 bases between.

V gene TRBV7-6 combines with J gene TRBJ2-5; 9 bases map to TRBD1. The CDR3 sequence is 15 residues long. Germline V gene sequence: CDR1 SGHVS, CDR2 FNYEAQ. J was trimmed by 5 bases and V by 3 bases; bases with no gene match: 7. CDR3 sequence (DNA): TGTGCCAGCAGCTTTGGGGACAGGGCAGGGGAGACCCAGTACTTC. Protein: CASSFGDRAGETQYF.

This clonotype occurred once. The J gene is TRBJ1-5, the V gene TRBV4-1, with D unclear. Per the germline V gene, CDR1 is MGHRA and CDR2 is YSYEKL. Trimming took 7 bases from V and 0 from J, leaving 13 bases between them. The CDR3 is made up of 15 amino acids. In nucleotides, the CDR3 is TGCGCCAGCAACTATGACACGTATAGCAATCAGCCCCAGCATTTT. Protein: CASNYDTYSNQPQHF.

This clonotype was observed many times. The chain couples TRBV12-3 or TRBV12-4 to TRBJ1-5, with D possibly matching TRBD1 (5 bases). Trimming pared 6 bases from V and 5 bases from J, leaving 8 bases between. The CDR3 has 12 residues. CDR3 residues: CASRQQDQPQHF. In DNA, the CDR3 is TGTGCCAGCAGGCAACAGGATCAGCCCCAGCATTTT.

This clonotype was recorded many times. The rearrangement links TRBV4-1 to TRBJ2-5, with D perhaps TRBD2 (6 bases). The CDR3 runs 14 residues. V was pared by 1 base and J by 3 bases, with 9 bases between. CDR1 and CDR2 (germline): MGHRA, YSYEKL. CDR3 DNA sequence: TGCGCCAGCAGCCAAGGGGGACTCGAAGAGACCCAGTACTTC. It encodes CASSQGGLEETQYF.